The sequence of this T cell receptor beta chain was determined in a study of cytomegalovirus exposure and HLA in healthy donors. This CDR3 region has 15 residues. V was cut by 6 bases and J by 5 bases, with 19 bases left in between. Germline V gene sequence: CDR1 KGHSH, CDR2 LQKENI. Overall study findings and caveats: A link between a missense DCLRE1C variant and TCR beta V- and J-gene trimming emerged from a later analysis.

The PCR contained 60 Vbeta and 13 Jbeta primers. Clones were read by immunoSEQ multiplex PCR, and TCRdb kept only the in-frame ones, dropping some. Here the sample table reports approximately 150,000 clones. Notes on this clone: Its antigen is unknown.

The V call is TRBV18, the J call TRBJ1-2, with a possible D match to TRBD1 (6 bases). This receptor was taken from a woman in her 50s in good health and CMV-seronegative. The sequencing sample was made of PBMCs. The CDR3 DNA sequence: TGTGCCAGCTCCCAAGGGACATCTGGTTTATATGGCTACACCTTC. It specifies CASSQGTSGLYGYTF.